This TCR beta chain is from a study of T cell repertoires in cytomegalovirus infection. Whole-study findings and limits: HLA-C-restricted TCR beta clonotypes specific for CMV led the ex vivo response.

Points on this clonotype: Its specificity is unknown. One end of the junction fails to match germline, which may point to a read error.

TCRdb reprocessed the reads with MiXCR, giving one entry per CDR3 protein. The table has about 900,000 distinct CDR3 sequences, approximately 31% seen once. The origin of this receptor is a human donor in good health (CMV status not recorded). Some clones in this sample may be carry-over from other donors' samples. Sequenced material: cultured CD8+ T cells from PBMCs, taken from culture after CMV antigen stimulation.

The CDR3 region has the DNA TGTGCCAATAGTCCCCTGGAGTTAACTGAAGCTTTCTTT. This encodes CANSPLELTEAFF. The chain has TRBV19 and TRBJ1-1, with D unclear. Germline assignment: CDR1 LNHDA and CDR2 SQIVND (reference sequence). This CDR3 has 13 residues. The entire variable domain, with the rest obtained from reference TRBV19 and TRBJ1-1, is as follows: DGGITQSPKYLFRKEGQNVTLSCEQNLNHDAMYWYRQDPGQGLRLIYYSQIVNDFQKGDIAEGYSVSREKKESFPLTVTSAQKNPTAFYLCANSPLELTEAFFGQGTRLTVV.